One sample yielded the 8 T cell receptor beta chains listed below, sequenced in a study of T cell responses to AZD1222 COVID-19 vaccine. Clones were sequenced by immunoSEQ multiplex PCR, and TCRdb holds only the in-frame ones, with some missing. The sample shows 150,000 or so clones, around 92% of them seen only once. The sequencing here drew on peripheral blood, taken on day 0 of AZD1222 vaccination. These receptors originate from an adult in good health.

The table lists this clone with a count of one. V and J are TRBV5-1 and TRBJ2-5; 10 bases are shared with TRBD1. The CDR3 contains 15 residues. V lost 3 bases, J lost 5 bases, and 7 bases stayed unmatched. CDR1 is SGHRS, CDR2 YFSETQ, per germline. The CDR3: CASSSGTGDSETQYF. The CDR3 DNA sequence: TGCGCCAGCAGCTCCGGGACAGGGGATTCGGAGACCCAGTACTTC.

The rearrangement uses TRBV28 and TRBJ1-4; D unresolved. V lost 5 bases and J 0 bases, leaving 16 bases between the germline ends. Germline lookup yields CDR1 MDHEN and CDR2 SYDVKM. This CDR3 spans 17 amino acids. CDR3 sequence: CASSVGSFGSTNEKLFF. CDR3 nucleotides: TGTGCCAGCAGTGTAGGCTCCTTCGGCTCAACTAATGAAAAACTGTTTTTT.

The chain combines TRBV19 with TRBJ1-1, with a weak D call TRBD1 (6 bases). The germline gives CDR1 LNHDA, CDR2 SQIVND (reference sequence). This CDR3 region has 14 residues. Trimming left V 5 bases short and J 0 bases short, with 10 bases between. The CDR3 bases are TGTGCCAGTAGTTTAGGACAGCTGAACACTGAAGCTTTCTTT. Translation gives CASSLGQLNTEAFF.

CDR3 amino acids: CASRLPSPNYGYTF. CDR3 nucleotide sequence: TGCGCCAGCAGACTCCCCAGCCCAAACTATGGCTACACCTTC. The chain has TRBV5-1 and TRBJ1-2; D not certain. Germline-derived CDR1 and CDR2 are SGHRS and YFSETQ. The CDR3 has 14 residues. Trimming removed 5 bases at V and 2 bases at J, with 13 bases between. Combining the CDR3 with reference TRBV5-1 and TRBJ1-2 gives the whole variable domain KAGVTQTPRYLIKTRGQQVTLSCSPISGHRSVSWYQQTPGQGLQFLFEYFSETQRNKGNFPGRFSGRQFSNSRSEMNVSTLELGDSALYLCASRLPSPNYGYTFGSGTRLTVV.

The chain joins TRBV7-7 to TRBJ2-1; D unresolved. The CDR3 is 14 residues long. Germline CDR1 reads SSHAT; CDR2 reads FNYEAQ (reference sequence). Trimming stripped 0 bases from V and 0 bases from J, with 3 bases between. CDR3 DNA: TGTGCCAGCAGCTTAGCCGGCTCCTACAATGAGCAGTTCTTC. Translated, it gives CASSLAGSYNEQFF.

This clone was detected only once. J is TRBJ1-5 and V is TRBV28; D uncertain. Germline V lookup: CDR1 MDHEN, CDR2 SYDVKM. The CDR3 is 14 amino acids. With 3 bases removed from V and 4 bases from J, the gap between germline ends came to 10 bases. The CDR3 region has the DNA TGTGCCAGCAGTTTCCCTCCGAAAAATCAGCCCCAGCATTTT. It is translated as CASSFPPKNQPQHF.

The J gene is TRBJ1-4, the V gene TRBV19; D may be TRBD1 (6 bases). Germline CDR1 reads LNHDA; CDR2 reads SQIVND (reference sequence). The CDR3 sequence is 14 residues long. Trimming took off 5 bases at V and 8 bases at J, with 15 bases between the two ends. The CDR3 spells CASSEGGLGEKLFF. Written as DNA, the CDR3 is TGTGCCAGTAGTGAAGGGGGGCTAGGGGAAAAACTGTTTTTT.

The chain is built from TRBV2 and TRBJ1-3, with no clear D. This CDR3 contains 13 residues. Germline V gene sequence: CDR1 SNHLY, CDR2 FYNNEI. Trimming pared 11 bases from V and 0 bases from J, leaving 11 bases between. CDR3 nucleotides: TGTGCCCCCGGCTCCAGCTCTGGAAACACCATATATTTT. This translates into CAPGSSSGNTIYF. Combining the CDR3 with reference TRBV2 and TRBJ1-3 gives the whole variable domain EPEVTQTPSHQVTQMGQEVILRCVPISNHLYFYWYRQILGQKVEFLVSFYNNEISEKSEIFDDQFSVERPDGSNFTLKIRSTKLEDSAMYFCAPGSSSGNTIYFGEGSWLTVV.